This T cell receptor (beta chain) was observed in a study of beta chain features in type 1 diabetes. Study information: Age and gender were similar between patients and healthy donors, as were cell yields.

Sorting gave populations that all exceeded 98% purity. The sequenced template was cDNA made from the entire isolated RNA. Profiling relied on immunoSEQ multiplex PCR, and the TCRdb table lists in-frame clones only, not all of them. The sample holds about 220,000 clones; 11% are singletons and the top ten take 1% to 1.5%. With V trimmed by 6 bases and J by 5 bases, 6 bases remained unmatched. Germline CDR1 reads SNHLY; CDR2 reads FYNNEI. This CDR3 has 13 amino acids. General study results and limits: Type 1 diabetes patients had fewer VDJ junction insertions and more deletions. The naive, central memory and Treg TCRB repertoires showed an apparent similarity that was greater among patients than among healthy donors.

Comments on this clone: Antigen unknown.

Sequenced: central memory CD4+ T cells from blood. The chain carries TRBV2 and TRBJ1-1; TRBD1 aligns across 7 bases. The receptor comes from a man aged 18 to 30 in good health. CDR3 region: CASRRGQETEAFF. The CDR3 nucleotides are TGTGCCAGCAGGAGGGGGCAAGAGACTGAAGCTTTCTTT.